This entry lists 20 T cell receptor beta chains sequenced from one sample in a study of CD8 T cells in Susac syndrome. The RNA, about 0.45 to 1 ug, was put through reverse transcription using random hexamers. From the immunoSEQ multiplex PCR reads, TCRdb called clonotypes with MiXCR, one entry per CDR3 protein. The sample carries roughly 150,000 distinct CDR3 sequences, 92% recorded once. What was sequenced was CD4+ T cells from PBMCs. Source of these receptors: a human donor in good health.

The chain has TRBV5-1 and TRBJ2-7; D is uncertain. The CDR3 is 14 residues long. V shed 0 bases and J shed 0 bases, with 7 bases lying between them. Germline values: CDR1 SGHRS, CDR2 YFSETQ. The CDR3 loop is CASSLDPSSYEQYF. The CDR3 DNA reads TGCGCCAGCAGCTTGGACCCGAGCTCCTACGAGCAGTACTTC. Full variable domain (missing parts from reference TRBV5-1 and TRBJ2-7): KAGVTQTPRYLIKTRGQQVTLSCSPISGHRSVSWYQQTPGQGLQFLFEYFSETQRNKGNFPGRFSGRQFSNSRSEMNVSTLELGDSALYLCASSLDPSSYEQYFGPGTRLTVT.

The chain links TRBV7-8 to TRBJ2-5; 8 bases fit TRBD1. Germline trimming cut 5 bases from V and 4 bases from J; bases unmatched to any gene: 3. The CDR3 runs to 13 residues. Germline V gene sequence: CDR1 SGHVS, CDR2 FQNEAQ. The CDR3 DNA reads as TGTGCCAGCAGCGTGGACAGGGCAGAGACCCAGTACTTC. This sequence encodes CASSVDRAETQYF.

The chain joins TRBV14 to TRBJ2-7; D might be TRBD2 (5 bases). This CDR3 has 14 amino acids. V was cut by 4 bases and J by 1 base, with 11 bases left in between. The V gene's germline CDR1 is SGHDN and CDR2 FVKESK. CDR3 region: CASSLEGWSYEQYF. CDR3 nucleotides: TGTGCCAGCAGCCTAGAGGGCTGGTCCTACGAGCAGTACTTC. The entire variable domain, with the rest obtained from reference TRBV14 and TRBJ2-7, is as follows: EAGVTQFPSHSVIEKGQTVTLRCDPISGHDNLYWYRRVMGKEIKFLLHFVKESKQDESGMPNNRFLAERTGGTYSTLKVQPAELEDSGVYFCASSLEGWSYEQYFGPGTRLTVT.

The CDR3 DNA follows: TGTGCCAGCAGCCGGATCGGGGATAGCAATCAGCCCCAGCATTTT. Amino acid sequence: CASSRIGDSNQPQHF. V and J are TRBV7-9 and TRBJ1-5; D unresolved. From germline, CDR1 is SEHNR and CDR2 FQNEAQ (reference sequence). The V gene lost 5 bases and the J gene lost 0 bases, with 11 bases spanning the gap. CDR3 length: 15 residues. Looking up the rest from reference TRBV7-9 and TRBJ1-5 gives the full variable domain: DTGVSQNPRHKITKRGQNVTFRCDPISEHNRLYWYRQTLGQGPEFLTYFQNEAQLEKSRLLSDRFSAERPKGSFSTLEIQRTEQGDSAMYLCASSRIGDSNQPQHFGDGTRLSIL.

V is TRBV12-3 or TRBV12-4 and J is TRBJ2-5; TRBD1 agrees at 11 bases. V lost 8 bases, J lost 5 bases, and 7 bases stayed unmatched. The CDR3 length is 14 residues. Here the CDR3 reads CASGRTGGGETQYF. CDR3 DNA sequence: TGTGCCAGCGGGAGGACAGGGGGCGGGGAGACCCAGTACTTC.

This chain joins TRBV12-3 or TRBV12-4 and TRBJ2-6, with D tentatively TRBD1 or TRBD2 (6 bases each). Trimming shortened V by 4 bases and J by 0 bases, and 7 bases separated the two germline ends. The CDR3 totals 15 residues. The CDR3 nucleotides read TGTGCCAGCAGTTCGGGGGCCTCTGGGGCCAACGTCCTGACTTTC. Residues: CASSSGASGANVLTF.

This clonotype was observed once. This rearrangement joins TRBV20-1 to TRBJ1-6, with TRBD1 matching 9 bases. V gave up 2 bases and J gave up 9 bases; unmatched junction bases: 11. The length of the CDR3 is 16 residues. CDR1 DFQATT and CDR2 SNEGSKA come from the germline V gene (reference sequence). CDR3 sequence (DNA): TGCAGTGCTAGATGGGACAGGGCGTCGGTTACTTCACCCCTCCACTTT. It yields the protein CSARWDRASVTSPLHF.

The genes are TRBV5-1 and TRBJ1-1; 7 bases fit TRBD1. Germline CDR1 and CDR2: SGHRS and YFSETQ. The CDR3 runs to 16 residues. Trimming took 0 bases from V and 0 from J; bases not matched to a gene: 5. The chain's CDR3 is CASSLVGGGVNTEAFF. The CDR3 DNA reads TGCGCCAGCAGCTTGGTAGGGGGCGGCGTGAACACTGAAGCTTTCTTT.

This chain joins TRBV9 and TRBJ2-1, with D unclear. CDR3 length: 14 amino acids. Looked up from germline, CDR1 is SGDLS and CDR2 is YYNGEE. V was shortened by 0 bases and J by 4 bases, with 8 bases between the two germline ends. As DNA, the CDR3 is TGTGCCAGCAGCGTAGTTCCGGGTTACAATGAGCAGTTCTTC. Protein: CASSVVPGYNEQFF. The variable domain in full, completed from reference TRBV9 and TRBJ2-1, reads DSGVTQTPKHLITATGQRVTLRCSPRSGDLSVYWYQQSLDQGLQFLIQYYNGEERAKGNILERFSAQQFPDLHSELNLSSLELGDSALYFCASSVVPGYNEQFFGPGTRLTVL.

The gene calls are TRBV30 and TRBJ2-3; 7 bases map to TRBD2. Germline CDR1 GTSNPN, CDR2 SVGIG (reference sequence). The CDR3 spans 13 residues. The ends lost 6 bases at V and 0 bases at J; junction bases unmatched: 3. The CDR3 is CACGGYSTDTQYF. CDR3 in DNA: TGTGCCTGCGGGGGGTATAGCACAGATACGCAGTATTTT.

The rearrangement links TRBV24-1 to TRBJ2-1; tentatively, D is TRBD1 or TRBD2 (5 bases each). The V end was cut by 7 bases, the J end by 6 bases, with 9 bases between. This CDR3 has 12 residues. Germline V gene data show CDR1 as KGHDR and CDR2 as SFDVKD. In DNA, the CDR3 is TGTGCCACCAGCGGGACGATCAATGAGCAGTTCTTC. Translating it yields CATSGTINEQFF.

V is TRBV5-1 and J is TRBJ1-1; 7 bases fit TRBD1. V lost 4 bases to trimming and J lost 0 bases; unmatched junction nucleotides: 3. Germline values: CDR1 SGHRS, CDR2 YFSETQ. CDR3 length: 14 residues. The CDR3 loop reads CASSTGQLNTEAFF. The CDR3 region has the DNA TGCGCCAGCAGCACGGGACAGTTGAACACTGAAGCTTTCTTT.

Only one count was recorded for this clonotype. V is TRBV27 and J is TRBJ2-3; no reliable D call. The CDR3 has 14 residues. CDR1 is MNHEY and CDR2 is SMNVEV in the germline V gene (reference sequence). Between the trimmed V and J ends, which lost 3 bases and 2 bases, there was a span of 9 bases. CDR3 sequence reads: CASSLNGYTDTQYF. The CDR3 nucleotides read TGTGCCAGCAGTTTGAACGGGTACACAGATACGCAGTATTTT.

This rearrangement joins TRBV12-5 to TRBJ2-5; maybe TRBD2 (6 bases). There are 14 residues in the CDR3. CDR1 and CDR2 from the germline V gene are LGHNT and FRNRAP. Trimming stripped 6 bases from V and 2 bases from J, with 13 bases between. The CDR3 DNA reads TGTGCTAGTGGCTCGGGACTGACTCAAGAGACCCAGTACTTC. Amino acid sequence: CASGSGLTQETQYF.

This chain joins TRBV6-1 and TRBJ1-2; 9 bases map to TRBD1. After removal of 1 base from V and 5 bases from J, the junction contained 2 bases not matched to a gene. Germline CDR1 is MNHNS and CDR2 is SASEGT. The CDR3 has 14 residues. CDR3 bases: TGTGCCAGCAGTGAAGGTGGGACAGGGTATGGCTACACCTTC. Its protein is CASSEGGTGYGYTF.

This clonotype was counted once. The chain combines TRBV20-1 with TRBJ2-5, with 8 bases aligning to TRBD2. The length of the CDR3 is 14 residues. Germline V lookup: CDR1 DFQATT, CDR2 SNEGSKA (reference sequence). Trimming at V came to 5 bases and at J to 2 bases, leaving 7 bases not matched to a gene. This CDR3 reads CSAQRGPMQETQYF. As DNA, the CDR3 is TGCAGTGCTCAGCGGGGGCCTATGCAAGAGACCCAGTACTTC.

Only one count was recorded for this clonotype. The V gene is TRBV9, the J gene TRBJ2-1, with a tentative D call TRBD1 (6 bases). Trimming removed 0 bases from V and 1 base from J, with 11 bases in between. The CDR3 is 16 residues long. Germline CDR1 SGDLS, CDR2 YYNGEE. The CDR3 bases are TGTGCCAGCAGCGTAGACGTCAGGGGTTCCTACAATGAGCAGTTCTTC. Translation: CASSVDVRGSYNEQFF.

V gene TRBV7-2 combines with J gene TRBJ2-1; 7 bases are shared with TRBD1. Losses at the gene ends were 5 bases for V and 7 bases for J; bases not matched to a gene: 8. The V gene's germline CDR1 is SGHTA and CDR2 FQGNSA. CDR3 length: 14 residues. The CDR3 coding sequence is TGTGCCAGCAGCATACCGGGACAGACTAATGAGCAGTTCTTC. Protein: CASSIPGQTNEQFF.

V usage is TRBV19 and J usage is TRBJ1-6; 10 nucleotides agree with TRBD1. Germline-derived CDR1 and CDR2 are LNHDA and SQIVND (reference sequence). Losses at the gene ends were 3 bases for V and 10 bases for J; bases not matched to a gene: 6. The CDR3 sequence is 15 residues long. CDR3 sequence: CASSMASGQGSPLHF. The CDR3 nucleotides are TGTGCCAGTAGTATGGCTTCGGGACAGGGGTCACCCCTCCACTTT. Combining the CDR3 with reference TRBV19 and TRBJ1-6 gives the whole variable domain DGGITQSPKYLFRKEGQNVTLSCEQNLNHDAMYWYRQDPGQGLRLIYYSQIVNDFQKGDIAEGYSVSREKKESFPLTVTSAQKNPTAFYLCASSMASGQGSPLHFGNGTRLTVT.

The chain recombines TRBV5-4 with TRBJ2-5, with 7 bases that match TRBD1. The J segment lost 5 bases and the V segment lost 2 bases, leaving 12 bases of the junction unmatched. The CDR3 is 16 amino acids. The germline V gene encodes CDR1 SGHNT and CDR2 YYREEE (reference sequence). The CDR3 protein is CASSLPDRAVQETQYF. The CDR3 region has the DNA TGTGCCAGCAGCTTACCAGACAGGGCGGTGCAGGAGACCCAGTACTTC.